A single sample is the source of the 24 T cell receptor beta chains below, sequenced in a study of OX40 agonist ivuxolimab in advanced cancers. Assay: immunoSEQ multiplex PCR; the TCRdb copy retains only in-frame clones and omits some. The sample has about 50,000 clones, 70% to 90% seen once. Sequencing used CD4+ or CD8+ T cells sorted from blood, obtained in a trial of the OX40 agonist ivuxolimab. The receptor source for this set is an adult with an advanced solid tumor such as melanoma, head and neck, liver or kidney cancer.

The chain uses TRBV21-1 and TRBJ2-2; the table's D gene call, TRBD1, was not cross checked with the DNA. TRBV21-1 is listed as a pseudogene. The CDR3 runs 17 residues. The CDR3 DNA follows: TGTGCCAGCAGCAAATTTGGCAGGGGGCATTACACCGGGGAGCTGTTTTTT. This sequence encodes CASSKFGRGHYTGELFF.

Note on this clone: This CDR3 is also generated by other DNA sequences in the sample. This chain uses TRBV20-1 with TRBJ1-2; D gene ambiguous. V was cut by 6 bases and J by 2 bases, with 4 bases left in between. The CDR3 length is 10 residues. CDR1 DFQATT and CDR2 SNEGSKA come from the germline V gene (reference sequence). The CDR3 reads CSAGNYGYTF. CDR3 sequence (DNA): TGCAGTGCGGGAAACTATGGCTACACCTTC.

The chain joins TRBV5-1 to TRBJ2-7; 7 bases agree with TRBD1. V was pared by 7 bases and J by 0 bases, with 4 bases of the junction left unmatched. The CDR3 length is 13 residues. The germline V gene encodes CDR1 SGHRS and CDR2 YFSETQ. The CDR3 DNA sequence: TGCGCCAGCCAACAGGGGACCTCCTACGAGCAGTACTTC. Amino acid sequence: CASQQGTSYEQYF.

In DNA form, the CDR3 reads TGTGCCAGCAGCTTAGCTGGGGGTACCTACGAGCAGTACTTC. Translation: CASSLAGGTYEQYF. J is TRBJ2-7 and V is TRBV7-9; the D call may be TRBD1 or TRBD2 (5 bases each). Germline CDR1 reads SEHNR; CDR2 reads FQNEAQ (reference sequence). The V end lost 0 bases, the J end lost 2 bases, and 8 bases lay between the germline ends. This CDR3 comprises 14 residues.

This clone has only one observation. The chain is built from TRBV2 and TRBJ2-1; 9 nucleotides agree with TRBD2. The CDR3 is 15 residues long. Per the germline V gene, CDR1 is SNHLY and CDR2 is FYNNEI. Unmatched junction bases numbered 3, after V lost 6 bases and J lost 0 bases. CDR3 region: CASRYSGSSYNEQFF. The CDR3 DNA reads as TGTGCCAGCAGGTATAGCGGGAGCTCCTACAATGAGCAGTTCTTC.

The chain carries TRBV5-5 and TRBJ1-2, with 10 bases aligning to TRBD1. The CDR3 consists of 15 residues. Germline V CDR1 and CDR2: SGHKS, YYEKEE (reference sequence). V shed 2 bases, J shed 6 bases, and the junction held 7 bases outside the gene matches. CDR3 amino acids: CASSLLPDRGDGYTF. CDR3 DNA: TGTGCCAGCAGCTTACTACCGGACAGGGGGGATGGCTACACCTTC.

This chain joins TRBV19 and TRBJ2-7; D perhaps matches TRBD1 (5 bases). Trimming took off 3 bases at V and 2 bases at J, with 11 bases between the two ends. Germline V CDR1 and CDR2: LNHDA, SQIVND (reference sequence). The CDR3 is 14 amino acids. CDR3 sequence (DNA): TGTGCCAGTAGTATTGCCAGGGTACCCTACGAGCAGTACTTC. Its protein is CASSIARVPYEQYF.

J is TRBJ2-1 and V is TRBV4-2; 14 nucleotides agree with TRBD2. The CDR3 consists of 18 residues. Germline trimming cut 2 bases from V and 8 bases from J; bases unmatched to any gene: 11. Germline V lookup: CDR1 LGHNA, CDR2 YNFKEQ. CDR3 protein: CASSQIFVTSGRADEQFF. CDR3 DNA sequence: TGTGCCAGCAGCCAAATCTTCGTGACTAGCGGGAGGGCCGATGAGCAGTTCTTC.

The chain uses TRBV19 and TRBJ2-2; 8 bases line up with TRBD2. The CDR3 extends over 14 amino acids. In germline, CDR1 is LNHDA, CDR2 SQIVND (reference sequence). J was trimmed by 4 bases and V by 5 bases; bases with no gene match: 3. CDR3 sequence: CASSPGGITGELFF. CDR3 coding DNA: TGTGCCAGTAGTCCGGGGGGGATCACCGGGGAGCTGTTTTTT.

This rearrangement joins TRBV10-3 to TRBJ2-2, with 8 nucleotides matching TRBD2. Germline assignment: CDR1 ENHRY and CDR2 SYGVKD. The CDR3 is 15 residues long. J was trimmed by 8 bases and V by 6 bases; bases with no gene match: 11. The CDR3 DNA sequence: TGTGCCATCAGGGGGGGGACTAGTCCGTCAGGGGAGCTGTTTTTT. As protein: CAIRGGTSPSGELFF.

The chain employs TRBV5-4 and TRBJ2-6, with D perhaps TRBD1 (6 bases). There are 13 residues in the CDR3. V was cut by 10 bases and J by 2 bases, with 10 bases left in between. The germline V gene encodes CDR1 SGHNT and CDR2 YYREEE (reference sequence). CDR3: CAGNRAGANVLTF. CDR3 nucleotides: TGTGCCGGCAACAGGGCTGGGGCCAACGTCCTGACTTTC.

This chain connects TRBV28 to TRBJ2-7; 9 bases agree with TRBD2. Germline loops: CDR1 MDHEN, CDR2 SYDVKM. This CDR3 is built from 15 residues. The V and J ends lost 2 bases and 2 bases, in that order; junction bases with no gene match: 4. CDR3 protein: CASSLRLAGTYEQYF. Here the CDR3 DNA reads TGTGCCAGCAGTTTACGGCTAGCGGGAACCTACGAGCAGTACTTC.

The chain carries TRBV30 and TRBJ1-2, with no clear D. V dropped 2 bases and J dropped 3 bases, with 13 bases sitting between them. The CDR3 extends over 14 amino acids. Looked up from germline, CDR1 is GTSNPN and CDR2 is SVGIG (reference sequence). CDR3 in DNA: TGTGCCTGGAGTTGGAAGGGAGTGGACTATGGCTACACCTTC. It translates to CAWSWKGVDYGYTF.

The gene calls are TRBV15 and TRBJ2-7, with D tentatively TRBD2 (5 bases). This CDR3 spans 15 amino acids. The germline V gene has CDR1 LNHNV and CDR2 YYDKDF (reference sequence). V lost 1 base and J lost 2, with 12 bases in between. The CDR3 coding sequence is TGTGCCACCAGCAGAGGCGGCGGGTCCCCCTACGAGCAGTACTTC. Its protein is CATSRGGGSPYEQYF.

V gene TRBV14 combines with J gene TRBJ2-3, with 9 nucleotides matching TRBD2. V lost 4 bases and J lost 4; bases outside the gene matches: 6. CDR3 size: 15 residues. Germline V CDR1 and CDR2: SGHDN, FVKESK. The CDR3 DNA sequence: TGTGCCAGCAGCCGGGTTAGCGGGAGATCAGATACGCAGTATTTT. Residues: CASSRVSGRSDTQYF.

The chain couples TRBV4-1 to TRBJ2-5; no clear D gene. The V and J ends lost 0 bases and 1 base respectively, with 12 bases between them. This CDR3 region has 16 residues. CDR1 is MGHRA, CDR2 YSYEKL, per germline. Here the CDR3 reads CASSQDTIRTQETQYF. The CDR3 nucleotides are TGCGCCAGCAGCCAAGATACTATCCGGACCCAAGAGACCCAGTACTTC.

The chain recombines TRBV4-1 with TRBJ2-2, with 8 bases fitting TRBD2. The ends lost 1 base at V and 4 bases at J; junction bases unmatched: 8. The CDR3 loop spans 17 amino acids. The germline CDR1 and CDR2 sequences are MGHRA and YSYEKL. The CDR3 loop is CASSQAPGLGITGELFF. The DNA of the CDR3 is TGCGCCAGCAGCCAAGCTCCGGGACTAGGAATCACCGGGGAGCTGTTTTTT.

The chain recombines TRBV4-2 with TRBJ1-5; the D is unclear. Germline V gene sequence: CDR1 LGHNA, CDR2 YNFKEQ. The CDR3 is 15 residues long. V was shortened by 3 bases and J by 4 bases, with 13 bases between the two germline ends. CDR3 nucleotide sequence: TGTGCCAGCAGCCACACGACGGGGAGAAATCAGCCCCAGCATTTT. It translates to CASSHTTGRNQPQHF.

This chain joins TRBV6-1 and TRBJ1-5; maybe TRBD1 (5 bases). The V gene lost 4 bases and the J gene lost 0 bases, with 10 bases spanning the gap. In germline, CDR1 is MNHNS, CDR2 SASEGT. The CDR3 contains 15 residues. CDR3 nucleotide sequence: TGTGCCAGCAGTGGAGGGACTTTTAGCAATCAGCCCCAGCATTTT. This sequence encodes CASSGGTFSNQPQHF.

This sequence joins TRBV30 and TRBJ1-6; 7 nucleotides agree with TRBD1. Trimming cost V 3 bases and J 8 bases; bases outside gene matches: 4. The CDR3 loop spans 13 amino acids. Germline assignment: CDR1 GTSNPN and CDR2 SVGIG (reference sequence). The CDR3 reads CAWSRDRYSPLHF. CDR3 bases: TGTGCCTGGAGCCGGGACAGATATTCACCCCTCCACTTT. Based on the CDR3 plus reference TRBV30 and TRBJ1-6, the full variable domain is SQTIHQWPATLVQPVGSPLSLECTVEGTSNPNLYWYRQAAGRGLQLLFYSVGIGQISSEVPQNLSASRPQDRQFILSSKKLLLSDSGFYLCAWSRDRYSPLHFGNGTRLTVT.

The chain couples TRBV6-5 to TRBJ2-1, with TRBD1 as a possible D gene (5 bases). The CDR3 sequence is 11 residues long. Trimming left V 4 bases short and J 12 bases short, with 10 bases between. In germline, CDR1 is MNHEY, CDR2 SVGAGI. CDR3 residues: CASSSRTMQFF. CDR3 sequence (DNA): TGTGCCAGCAGTTCCCGGACAATGCAGTTCTTC.

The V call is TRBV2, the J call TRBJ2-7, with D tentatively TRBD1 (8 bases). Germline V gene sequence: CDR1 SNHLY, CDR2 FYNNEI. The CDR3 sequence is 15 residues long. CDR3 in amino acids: CAQGGSADPSYEQYF. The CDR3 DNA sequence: TGTGCACAGGGGGGGTCGGCGGACCCATCCTACGAGCAGTACTTC.

The CDR3 DNA is TGTGCCTGGGCAGGATACAATGAGCAGTTCTTC. This encodes CAWAGYNEQFF. This chain connects TRBV30 to TRBJ2-1; D uncertain. Germline-derived CDR1 and CDR2 are GTSNPN and SVGIG (reference sequence). The CDR3 runs 11 residues. V dropped 5 bases and J dropped 4 bases, with 6 bases sitting between them.

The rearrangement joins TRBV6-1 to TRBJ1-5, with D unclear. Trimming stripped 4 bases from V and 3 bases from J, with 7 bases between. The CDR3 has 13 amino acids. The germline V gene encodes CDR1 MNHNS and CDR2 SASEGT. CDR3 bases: TGTGCCAGCAGTGTACCTCACAATCAGCCCCAGCATTTT. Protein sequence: CASSVPHNQPQHF.